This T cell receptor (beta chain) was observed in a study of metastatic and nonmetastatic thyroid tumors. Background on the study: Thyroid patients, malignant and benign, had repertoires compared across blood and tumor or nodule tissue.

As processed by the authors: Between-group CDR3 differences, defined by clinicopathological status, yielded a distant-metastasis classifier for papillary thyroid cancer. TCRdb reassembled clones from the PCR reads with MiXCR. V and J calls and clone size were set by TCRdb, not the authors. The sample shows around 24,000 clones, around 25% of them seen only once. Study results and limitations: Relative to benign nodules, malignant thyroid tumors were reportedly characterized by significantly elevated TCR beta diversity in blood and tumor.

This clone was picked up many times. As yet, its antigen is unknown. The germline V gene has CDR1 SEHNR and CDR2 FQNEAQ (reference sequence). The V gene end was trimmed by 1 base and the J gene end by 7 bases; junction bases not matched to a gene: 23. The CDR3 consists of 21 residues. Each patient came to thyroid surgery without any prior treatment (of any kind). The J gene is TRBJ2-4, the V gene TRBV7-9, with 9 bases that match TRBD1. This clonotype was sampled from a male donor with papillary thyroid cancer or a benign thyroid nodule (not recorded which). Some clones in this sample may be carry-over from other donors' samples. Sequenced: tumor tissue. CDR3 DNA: TGTGCCAGCAGCTTAGTTCGGTTACGGGACAGGGTGTCAGTGCCGGGGAACATTCAGTACTTC. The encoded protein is CASSLVRLRDRVSVPGNIQYF.